The clone carrying this T cell receptor beta chain was seen only a few times. The CDR3 covers 15 residues. Per the germline V gene, CDR1 is DFQATT and CDR2 is SNEGSKA (reference sequence). V lost 0 bases to trimming and J lost 11 bases; unmatched junction nucleotides: 11. This record belongs to a study of blood T cells in healthy people across ages. PCR was performed a second time for 7 to 11 cycles using a sample-barcoded 5' primer and a J-beta primer mix. TCRdb reprocessed the 5' RACE reads with MiXCR, giving one entry per CDR3 protein. This table holds 800,000 to 950,000 distinct CDR3 sequences, 25% to 35% found once. This sample was also put to use in a study of T cells of mothers and their children.

The sequenced sample consisted of blood. This chain uses TRBV20-1 with TRBJ1-5; TRBD1 aligns across 9 bases. The TCR sequence derives from a middle-aged woman in good health. The CDR3 DNA reads as TGCAGTGCTAGAGATGCGGGACAGGGAATACTGACCCAGCATTTT. This translates into CSARDAGQGILTQHF.